Listed here are 11 T cell receptor beta chains from one sample, sequenced in a study of blood T cell repertoires in COVID-19. Repertoires were generated with immunoSEQ multiplex PCR, while TCRdb's copy carries only in-frame clones and drops some. This table has about 130,000 clones, around 83% appearing once. Material for sequencing was PBMCs or T cells enriched from blood (not recorded which). These receptors were taken from a man aged 30 to 39 who had recovered from COVID-19.

The chain couples TRBV15 to TRBJ2-4; D perhaps matches TRBD1 (7 bases). Germline CDR1 LNHNV, CDR2 YYDKDF (reference sequence). This CDR3 has 17 residues. V lost 5 bases to trimming and J lost 1 base, with 18 bases between them. CDR3 protein: CATSPVEGAGAKNIQYF. CDR3 bases: TGTGCCACCAGCCCCGTGGAGGGGGCGGGGGCCAAAAACATTCAGTACTTC.

V gene TRBV6-5 combines with J gene TRBJ1-2, with 9 bases identical to TRBD1. Germline CDR1 and CDR2: MNHEY and SVGAGI. Trimming took 2 bases from V and 8 from J; bases not matched to a gene: 12. The CDR3 has 16 residues. The CDR3 DNA reads as TGTGCCAGCAGTTACCTCGGAAACACAGGGGGCTACGGCTACACCTTC. As protein: CASSYLGNTGGYGYTF.

The chain carries TRBV4-2 and TRBJ2-3, with 7 positions matching TRBD1. The germline gives CDR1 LGHNA, CDR2 YNFKEQ. CDR3 size: 15 residues. The junction had 8 bases not matched to a gene; V was cut back by 1 base and J by 7 bases. The DNA of the CDR3 is TGTGCCAGCAGCCAAGCCTTCGACAGGGAGAATACGCAGTATTTT. It codes for CASSQAFDRENTQYF.

The chain links TRBV7-2 to TRBJ2-1; 8 bases align to TRBD2. CDR1 and CDR2 (germline): SGHTA, FQGNSA. V trimming: 5 bases; J trimming: 9 bases; junction bases outside the gene matches: 12. The length of the CDR3 is 15 residues. For the CDR3, the DNA is TGTGCCAGCAGCCCAACCCCTACTAGCGGCGGTGAGCAGTTCTTC. It is translated as CASSPTPTSGGEQFF.

The chain recombines TRBV3-1 (or the pseudogene TRBV3-2) with TRBJ2-5, with TRBD1 identical over 7 bases. With V trimmed by 3 bases and J by 5 bases, 6 bases remained unmatched. CDR1 and CDR2 from the germline V gene are LGHDT and YNNKEL (reference sequence). The CDR3 is 14 residues long. As DNA, the CDR3 is TGTGCCAGCAGCCAGGGACAGTCACCCGAGACCCAGTACTTC. Protein product: CASSQGQSPETQYF.

The chain is built from TRBV2 and TRBJ1-5; D perhaps matches TRBD1 (6 bases). Germline loops: CDR1 SNHLY, CDR2 FYNNEI. The V end was cut by 6 bases, the J end by 2 bases, with 17 bases between. CDR3 length: 16 residues. For the CDR3, the DNA is TGTGCCAGCAGCAAAGGGGGTCTTGGGGGCAATCAGCCCCAGCATTTT. Translated: CASSKGGLGGNQPQHF.

The rearrangement links TRBV5-1 to TRBJ1-1, with D tentatively TRBD1 (5 bases). Trimming shortened V by 4 bases and J by 4 bases, and 17 bases separated the two germline ends. The CDR3 spans 15 residues. The germline V gene encodes CDR1 SGHRS and CDR2 YFSETQ. This chain's CDR3 is CASSQDIRQGTEAFF. CDR3 nucleotides: TGCGCCAGCAGCCAGGACATAAGGCAGGGCACTGAAGCTTTCTTT. The entire variable domain, with the rest obtained from reference TRBV5-1 and TRBJ1-1, is as follows: KAGVTQTPRYLIKTRGQQVTLSCSPISGHRSVSWYQQTPGQGLQFLFEYFSETQRNKGNFPGRFSGRQFSNSRSEMNVSTLELGDSALYLCASSQDIRQGTEAFFGQGTRLTVV.

This chain connects TRBV7-9 to TRBJ2-3; 8 bases line up with TRBD1. This CDR3 is built from 16 residues. CDR1 and CDR2 from the germline V gene are SEHNR and FQNEAQ (reference sequence). Losses at the gene ends were 5 bases for V and 1 base for J; bases not matched to a gene: 8. This CDR3 is CASSPSGGAGTDTQYF. The CDR3 nucleotides read TGTGCCAGCAGCCCATCAGGGGGCGCGGGCACAGATACGCAGTATTTT. Based on the CDR3 plus reference TRBV7-9 and TRBJ2-3, the full variable domain is DTGVSQNPRHKITKRGQNVTFRCDPISEHNRLYWYRQTLGQGPEFLTYFQNEAQLEKSRLLSDRFSAERPKGSFSTLEIQRTEQGDSAMYLCASSPSGGAGTDTQYFGPGTRLTVL.

This clone was recorded many times. The same CDR3 is also encoded by other DNA sequences in this sample. This rearrangement joins TRBV2 to TRBJ2-7; D perhaps matches TRBD1 (5 bases). Germline CDR1 and CDR2: SNHLY and FYNNEI. Trimming stripped 5 bases from V and 4 bases from J, with 9 bases between. The CDR3 is 12 amino acids. Written as DNA, the CDR3 is TGTGCCAGCAGTCCACAGGAGTACGAGCAGTACTTC. Amino acids: CASSPQEYEQYF.

The chain has TRBV6-5 and TRBJ1-1; TRBD1 might be the D (5 bases). The CDR3 is made up of 15 amino acids. V was shortened by 0 bases and J by 5 bases, with 13 bases between the two germline ends. Germline values: CDR1 MNHEY, CDR2 SVGAGI. CDR3: CASSYSSGKGTEAFF. In nucleotides, the CDR3 is TGTGCCAGCAGTTACTCGTCAGGGAAGGGAACTGAAGCTTTCTTT.

The V and J genes are TRBV4-1 and TRBJ1-2; 8 bases map to TRBD1. Per germline, CDR1 MGHRA and CDR2 YSYEKL. V shed 1 base and J 6 bases; nucleotides not matched to a gene: 4. This CDR3 is 14 amino acids long. The CDR3 sequence: CASSQVQGADGYTF. The CDR3 DNA reads as TGCGCCAGCAGCCAAGTTCAGGGGGCGGATGGCTACACCTTC.